Listed here are 25 T cell receptor beta chains from one sample, sequenced in a study of human T cells and chemical hapten exposure. TCRdb passed the RACE reads through MiXCR, listing each CDR3 protein once. The sample records about 92,000 distinct CDR3 sequences, approximately 10% being singletons. As for time point: patch test 3, about 24 weeks after DPC sensitization. Treatment described: therapeutic diphenylcyclopropenone sensitization with weekly scalp DPC. The starting material was whole blood, obtained in connection with sensitization to the hapten diphenylcyclopropenone (DPC). The source of these receptors is a woman younger than 45 with alopecia areata. Some clones in this sample may be carry-over from other donors' samples.

This clonotype was seen repeatedly, ten times or more. The chain combines TRBV30 with TRBJ2-5, with D uncertain. The CDR3 extends over 12 amino acids. The V gene's germline CDR1 is GTSNPN and CDR2 SVGIG (reference sequence). V lost 3 bases to trimming and J lost 0 bases, with 5 bases between them. The CDR3 loop is CAWSLYQETQYF. The DNA of the CDR3 is TGTGCCTGGAGCCTGTACCAAGAGACCCAGTACTTC.

The chain employs TRBV3-1 and TRBJ2-2, with D uncertain. V was trimmed by 5 bases and J by 1 base, leaving 8 bases between them. Germline CDR1 reads LGHDT; CDR2 reads YNNKEL (reference sequence). The CDR3 has 14 residues. The CDR3 DNA sequence: TGTGCCAGCAGCAACTGGATGAACACCGGGGAGCTGTTTTTT. As protein: CASSNWMNTGELFF.

Ten or more counts support this clonotype. The chain has TRBV6-1 and TRBJ1-6; D not certain. This CDR3 is built from 14 residues. CDR1 and CDR2 from the germline V gene are MNHNS and SASEGT. V was clipped by 2 bases and J by 6 bases, with 8 bases between them. CDR3 DNA: TGTGCCAGCAGTGAACAGCTCGGTAATTCACCCCTCCACTTT. Its translation: CASSEQLGNSPLHF.

The chain combines TRBV5-1 with TRBJ1-1; 7 bases are a match to TRBD1. Per the germline V gene, CDR1 is SGHRS and CDR2 is YFSETQ. The CDR3 loop spans 16 amino acids. The ends lost 0 bases at V and 0 bases at J; junction bases unmatched: 5. As DNA, the CDR3 is TGCGCCAGCAGCTTGGACCCGACAGGGTTGAACACTGAAGCTTTCTTT. It yields the protein CASSLDPTGLNTEAFF.

This clonotype was seen many times. This chain uses TRBV4-3 with TRBJ1-3, with D perhaps TRBD1 (6 bases). CDR1 is LGHNA and CDR2 is YSLEER in the germline V gene. There are 15 residues in the CDR3. V was shortened by 4 bases and J by 2 bases, with 12 bases between the two germline ends. The chain's CDR3 is CASSPTGSPGNTIYF. CDR3 bases: TGCGCCAGCAGCCCGACAGGATCCCCTGGAAACACCATATATTTT.

The table lists this clonotype with a few counts. V gene TRBV6-6 combines with J gene TRBJ2-5; D tentatively fits TRBD1 or TRBD2 (5 bases each). V dropped 6 bases and J dropped 5 bases, with 10 bases sitting between them. Germline values: CDR1 MNHNY, CDR2 SVGAGI (reference sequence). The CDR3 has 12 residues. The CDR3, as DNA: TGTGCCAGCAGCGGGACCCAGGAGACCCAGTACTTC. It encodes CASSGTQETQYF.

The chain carries TRBV28 and TRBJ2-2; D uncertain. Germline CDR1 MDHEN, CDR2 SYDVKM. The CDR3 is 14 residues long. V was shortened by 2 bases and J by 4 bases, with 8 bases between the two germline ends. The CDR3: CASSLDPATGELFF. DNA of the CDR3: TGTGCCAGCAGTTTAGACCCAGCCACCGGGGAGCTGTTTTTT. Based on the CDR3 plus reference TRBV28 and TRBJ2-2, the full variable domain is DVKVTQSSRYLVKRTGEKVFLECVQDMDHENMFWYRQDPGLGLRLIYFSYDVKMKEKGDIPEGYSVSREKKERFSLILESASTNQTSMYLCASSLDPATGELFFGEGSRLTVL.

This clonotype came up many times. The chain links TRBV6-2 or TRBV6-3 to TRBJ1-5, with a weak D call TRBD1 (5 bases). The CDR3 extends over 15 amino acids. The germline V gene has CDR1 MNHEY and CDR2 SVGEGT. V was trimmed by 6 bases and J by 2 bases, leaving 14 bases between them. The CDR3 DNA reads as TGTGCCAGCAGAGGGGTTACAGGTGGCAATCAGCCCCAGCATTTT. Translation gives CASRGVTGGNQPQHF.

This clonotype was seen only a few times. The V gene is TRBV24-1, the J gene TRBJ1-1; D is uncertain. The germline gives CDR1 KGHDR, CDR2 SFDVKD. Trimming cost V 3 bases and J 2 bases, with 6 bases left between them. The CDR3 has 13 residues. The CDR3 is CATSDVGNTEAFF. In nucleotides, the CDR3 is TGTGCCACCAGTGATGTGGGAAACACTGAAGCTTTCTTT.

The gene calls are TRBV7-8 and TRBJ1-1; possible D gene TRBD1, 6 bases. V was shortened by 4 bases and J by 3 bases, with 24 bases between the two germline ends. Per germline, CDR1 SGHVS and CDR2 FQNEAQ. The CDR3 is 18 residues long. In DNA, the CDR3 is TGTGCCAGCAGCTCACCCACTCCGGCCCGGGGGGCCGACACTGAAGCTTTCTTT. The encoded protein is CASSSPTPARGADTEAFF.

This clonotype was picked up many times. The rearrangement uses TRBV19 and TRBJ2-7; D is undetermined. This CDR3 has 13 residues. The ends were cut back, 7 bases at V and 2 bases at J, with 12 bases in the middle. Germline V CDR1 and CDR2: LNHDA, SQIVND (reference sequence). The DNA for the CDR3 is TGTGCCAGTAAAGTGGACGGAACCTACGAGCAGTACTTC. This codes for CASKVDGTYEQYF.

This clonotype was detected a few times. The chain employs TRBV29-1 and TRBJ1-1; D is possibly TRBD1 (5 bases). The germline V gene has CDR1 SQVTM and CDR2 ANQGSEA. The CDR3 consists of 13 residues. V was pared by 7 bases and J by 5 bases, with 17 bases between. The CDR3 DNA reads as TGCAGCGCCACGTGGGGACCGGGGACTGAAGCTTTCTTT. It is translated as CSATWGPGTEAFF.

The sample holds many counts of this clonotype. The chain has TRBV7-9 and TRBJ1-2; 7 nucleotides align to TRBD1. This CDR3 has 11 amino acids. The germline gives CDR1 SEHNR, CDR2 FQNEAQ (reference sequence). Unmatched junction bases numbered 4, after V lost 5 bases and J lost 10 bases. The CDR3 here is CASSSTGAYTF. The CDR3 DNA is TGTGCCAGCAGCAGTACAGGGGCCTACACCTTC.

The V and J genes are TRBV20-1 and TRBJ2-5; 9 bases are shared with TRBD2. V was clipped by 4 bases and J by 2 bases; unmatched bases: 11. Germline V gives CDR1 DFQATT, CDR2 SNEGSKA (reference sequence). The CDR3 loop spans 16 amino acids. The CDR3 DNA is TGCAGTGCTACCTCAGTTGGACTAGCGAGACAAGAGACCCAGTACTTC. This codes for CSATSVGLARQETQYF.

A few counts support this clonotype. The chain employs TRBV9 and TRBJ2-2, with TRBD2 as a possible D gene (5 bases). Trimming removed 0 bases at V and 4 bases at J, with 13 bases between. This CDR3 contains 16 residues. In germline, CDR1 is SGDLS, CDR2 YYNGEE. The CDR3 loop is CASSVGGMIGTGELFF. In nucleotides, the CDR3 is TGTGCCAGCAGCGTAGGAGGGATGATTGGCACCGGGGAGCTGTTTTTT.

The CDR3 sequence is CASSTDARRLLLGYGYTF. The CDR3 DNA is TGTGCCAGCAGCACAGACGCACGACGCCTCCTCTTGGGCTATGGCTACACCTTC. This chain uses TRBV7-8 with TRBJ1-2; D not resolved. The germline V and J ends were trimmed by 5 bases and 4 bases, with 26 bases remaining between them. CDR1 is SGHVS, CDR2 FQNEAQ, per germline. The CDR3 totals 18 residues.

This clonotype turned up a few times. The chain is built from TRBV20-1 and TRBJ1-2; a possible D gene is TRBD1 (5 bases). Germline-derived CDR1 and CDR2 are DFQATT and SNEGSKA (reference sequence). Trimming cost V 0 bases and J 6 bases, with 23 bases left between them. The CDR3 loop spans 17 amino acids. The chain's CDR3 is CSAREMGTPGLRDGYTF. In DNA form, the CDR3 reads TGCAGTGCTAGAGAGATGGGGACGCCAGGCTTGAGGGATGGCTACACCTTC.

This clonotype was counted between two and nine times. The chain is built from TRBV12-3 or TRBV12-4 and TRBJ2-5; D remains ambiguous. This CDR3 is 15 amino acids long. V gave up 6 bases and J gave up 7 bases, with 21 bases separating them. DNA of the CDR3: TGTGCCAGCAGCCTCTCGCGGACGGTTGTGTTGACCCAGTACTTC. This encodes CASSLSRTVVLTQYF.

Many counts were recorded for this clonotype. The chain combines TRBV28 with TRBJ1-2; 9 bases agree with TRBD1. The junction had 10 bases not matched to a gene; V was cut back by 2 bases and J by 9 bases. The CDR3 sequence is 15 residues long. The V gene's germline CDR1 is MDHEN and CDR2 SYDVKM. DNA for the CDR3: TGTGCCAGCAGTTTAATATCGGGACAGGGAATTAGCTACACCTTC. Translated: CASSLISGQGISYTF.

The J gene is TRBJ2-7, the V gene TRBV20-1, with a tentative D call TRBD1 (6 bases). The CDR3 runs 12 residues. V lost 5 bases and J lost 0, with 8 bases in between. CDR1 and CDR2 (germline): DFQATT, SNEGSKA (reference sequence). This CDR3 reads CSALDSSYEQYF. The CDR3 coding sequence is TGCAGTGCTCTGGACAGCTCCTACGAGCAGTACTTC.

The J gene is TRBJ1-1, the V gene TRBV2; 10 bases are shared with TRBD1. Trimming removed 4 bases from V and 2 bases from J; junction bases left unmatched: 1. Germline V gene lookup returns CDR1 SNHLY and CDR2 FYNNEI. CDR3 size: 14 residues. This CDR3 is CASSVTGGNTEAFF. The CDR3 nucleotides read TGTGCCAGCAGTGTGACAGGGGGCAACACTGAAGCTTTCTTT. Together with reference TRBV2 and TRBJ1-1, the CDR3 gives the full variable domain: EPEVTQTPSHQVTQMGQEVILRCVPISNHLYFYWYRQILGQKVEFLVSFYNNEISEKSEIFDDQFSVERPDGSNFTLKIRSTKLEDSAMYFCASSVTGGNTEAFFGQGTRLTVV.

The V call is TRBV20-1, the J call TRBJ2-7; 8 nucleotides align to TRBD1. The CDR3 is 12 amino acids. V gave up 6 bases and J gave up 4 bases; unmatched junction bases: 5. CDR1 is DFQATT and CDR2 is SNEGSKA in the germline V gene (reference sequence). In DNA form, the CDR3 reads TGCAGTGCCCCCGGACAGGGTTACGAGCAGTACTTC. Translated, it gives CSAPGQGYEQYF.

V usage is TRBV29-1 and J usage is TRBJ2-5, with TRBD2 matching 10 bases. Germline loops: CDR1 SQVTM, CDR2 ANQGSEA. This CDR3 is 15 amino acids long. Trimming at V came to 6 bases and at J to 5 bases, leaving 12 bases not matched to a gene. DNA of the CDR3: TGCAGCGTAGAGGGCAACCCTAGCGGGAGTGAGACCCAGTACTTC. Protein sequence: CSVEGNPSGSETQYF.

There are a few counts of this clonotype. One end of the junction fails to match germline, which may point to a read error. The chain links TRBV7-6 to TRBJ2-7; 12 bases align to TRBD2. Germline lookup yields CDR1 SGHVS and CDR2 FNYEAQ. This CDR3 comprises 12 residues. The CDR3: CASSRTSGRLNF. The CDR3 DNA follows: TGTGCCAGCAGCCGTACTAGCGGGAGGTTGAACTTC.

In this sample, this clonotype turned up a few times. This rearrangement joins TRBV4-3 to TRBJ2-1; 15 positions agree with TRBD2. The CDR3 is made up of 16 amino acids. The trim removed 6 bases at V and 10 bases at J, leaving 10 bases unmatched. In germline, CDR1 is LGHNA, CDR2 YSLEER. Written as DNA, the CDR3 is TGCGCCAGCAGTCCCGGACTAGCGGGAGGGGTCCGGGAGCAGTTCTTC. Translating gives CASSPGLAGGVREQFF.